These 9 T cell receptor beta chains were all obtained from the same sample, sequenced in a study of CXCR3-negative and CXCR3-positive naive CD8 T cells. Study-level findings and limits: Hydrophobicity of TRB CDR3s was greater in CXCR3-positive naive cells than in CXCR3-negative naive cells.

The antigens these receptors bind are not known. TRB cDNA was prepared as libraries by UMI-labeled 5' RACE. TCRdb derives one entry per CDR3 protein from the 5' RACE reads, leaving out DNA. This sample's table has some 140,000 distinct CDR3 sequences. The sample comprised naive CXCR3+ CD8+ T cells from blood. Subset in this sample: CD45RO-CCR7+CD27+CD95- naive CD8+ T cells expressing CXCR3 (TNR3+). These receptors were obtained from a human donor in good health. Some clones in this sample may be carry-over from other donors' samples.

The chain recombines TRBV6-5 with TRBJ2-7; with no DNA, the TCRdb D assignment of TRBD2 cannot be verified. This CDR3 contains 15 residues. The V gene's germline CDR1 is MNHEY and CDR2 SVGAGI. CDR3 protein: CASSSGGVPTYEQYF.

The chain employs TRBV4-3 and TRBJ2-7; TCRdb's D gene call, TRBD2, goes unchecked for lack of DNA. CDR1 and CDR2 (germline): LGHNA, YSLEER. CDR3 length: 15 amino acids. The CDR3 sequence is CASSQDWLAGGEQYF.

V usage is TRBV15 and J usage is TRBJ1-2. Germline V CDR1 and CDR2: LNHNV, YYDKDF (reference sequence). The CDR3 loop spans 13 amino acids. The CDR3 here is CATSAGPNYGYTF.

The gene calls are TRBV18 and TRBJ2-7; the TCRdb call, TRBD2, lacks DNA for checking. The CDR3 sequence is 16 residues long. CDR1 and CDR2 (germline): KGHSH, LQKENI. CDR3 region: CASSPGLAGAAHEQYF.

V is TRBV10-3 and J is TRBJ2-5; as DNA is missing, the TRBD2 call by TCRdb cannot be tested. The CDR3 sequence is 17 residues long. The germline gives CDR1 ENHRY, CDR2 SYGVKD. The CDR3 loop is CAISESGSGVTQETQYF.

The chain links TRBV5-1 to TRBJ2-2; TCRdb lists TRBD2, though no DNA is available to test this call. The CDR3 sequence is 16 residues long. Germline assignment: CDR1 SGHRS and CDR2 YFSETQ. The CDR3 is CASSWLLAGGTGELFF.

The rearrangement joins TRBV5-1 to TRBJ2-1; TCRdb's D call of TRBD1 is untestable without DNA. Per the germline V gene, CDR1 is SGHRS and CDR2 is YFSETQ. This CDR3 region has 18 residues. This CDR3 reads CASSLFGQGAPPYNEQFF.

The chain combines TRBV7-9 with TRBJ2-1; TCRdb picks TRBD1, but there is no DNA to check that call. There are 15 residues in the CDR3. Germline values: CDR1 SEHNR, CDR2 FQNEAQ (reference sequence). The CDR3 sequence: CASRAVSGSYNEQFF.

The J gene is TRBJ2-1, the V gene TRBV11-2; checking the TCRdb D call of TRBD2 is not possible without DNA. The CDR3 spans 15 residues. CDR1 and CDR2 from the germline V gene are SGHAT and FQNNGV. The CDR3 reads CASSLGLAGGNEQFF.